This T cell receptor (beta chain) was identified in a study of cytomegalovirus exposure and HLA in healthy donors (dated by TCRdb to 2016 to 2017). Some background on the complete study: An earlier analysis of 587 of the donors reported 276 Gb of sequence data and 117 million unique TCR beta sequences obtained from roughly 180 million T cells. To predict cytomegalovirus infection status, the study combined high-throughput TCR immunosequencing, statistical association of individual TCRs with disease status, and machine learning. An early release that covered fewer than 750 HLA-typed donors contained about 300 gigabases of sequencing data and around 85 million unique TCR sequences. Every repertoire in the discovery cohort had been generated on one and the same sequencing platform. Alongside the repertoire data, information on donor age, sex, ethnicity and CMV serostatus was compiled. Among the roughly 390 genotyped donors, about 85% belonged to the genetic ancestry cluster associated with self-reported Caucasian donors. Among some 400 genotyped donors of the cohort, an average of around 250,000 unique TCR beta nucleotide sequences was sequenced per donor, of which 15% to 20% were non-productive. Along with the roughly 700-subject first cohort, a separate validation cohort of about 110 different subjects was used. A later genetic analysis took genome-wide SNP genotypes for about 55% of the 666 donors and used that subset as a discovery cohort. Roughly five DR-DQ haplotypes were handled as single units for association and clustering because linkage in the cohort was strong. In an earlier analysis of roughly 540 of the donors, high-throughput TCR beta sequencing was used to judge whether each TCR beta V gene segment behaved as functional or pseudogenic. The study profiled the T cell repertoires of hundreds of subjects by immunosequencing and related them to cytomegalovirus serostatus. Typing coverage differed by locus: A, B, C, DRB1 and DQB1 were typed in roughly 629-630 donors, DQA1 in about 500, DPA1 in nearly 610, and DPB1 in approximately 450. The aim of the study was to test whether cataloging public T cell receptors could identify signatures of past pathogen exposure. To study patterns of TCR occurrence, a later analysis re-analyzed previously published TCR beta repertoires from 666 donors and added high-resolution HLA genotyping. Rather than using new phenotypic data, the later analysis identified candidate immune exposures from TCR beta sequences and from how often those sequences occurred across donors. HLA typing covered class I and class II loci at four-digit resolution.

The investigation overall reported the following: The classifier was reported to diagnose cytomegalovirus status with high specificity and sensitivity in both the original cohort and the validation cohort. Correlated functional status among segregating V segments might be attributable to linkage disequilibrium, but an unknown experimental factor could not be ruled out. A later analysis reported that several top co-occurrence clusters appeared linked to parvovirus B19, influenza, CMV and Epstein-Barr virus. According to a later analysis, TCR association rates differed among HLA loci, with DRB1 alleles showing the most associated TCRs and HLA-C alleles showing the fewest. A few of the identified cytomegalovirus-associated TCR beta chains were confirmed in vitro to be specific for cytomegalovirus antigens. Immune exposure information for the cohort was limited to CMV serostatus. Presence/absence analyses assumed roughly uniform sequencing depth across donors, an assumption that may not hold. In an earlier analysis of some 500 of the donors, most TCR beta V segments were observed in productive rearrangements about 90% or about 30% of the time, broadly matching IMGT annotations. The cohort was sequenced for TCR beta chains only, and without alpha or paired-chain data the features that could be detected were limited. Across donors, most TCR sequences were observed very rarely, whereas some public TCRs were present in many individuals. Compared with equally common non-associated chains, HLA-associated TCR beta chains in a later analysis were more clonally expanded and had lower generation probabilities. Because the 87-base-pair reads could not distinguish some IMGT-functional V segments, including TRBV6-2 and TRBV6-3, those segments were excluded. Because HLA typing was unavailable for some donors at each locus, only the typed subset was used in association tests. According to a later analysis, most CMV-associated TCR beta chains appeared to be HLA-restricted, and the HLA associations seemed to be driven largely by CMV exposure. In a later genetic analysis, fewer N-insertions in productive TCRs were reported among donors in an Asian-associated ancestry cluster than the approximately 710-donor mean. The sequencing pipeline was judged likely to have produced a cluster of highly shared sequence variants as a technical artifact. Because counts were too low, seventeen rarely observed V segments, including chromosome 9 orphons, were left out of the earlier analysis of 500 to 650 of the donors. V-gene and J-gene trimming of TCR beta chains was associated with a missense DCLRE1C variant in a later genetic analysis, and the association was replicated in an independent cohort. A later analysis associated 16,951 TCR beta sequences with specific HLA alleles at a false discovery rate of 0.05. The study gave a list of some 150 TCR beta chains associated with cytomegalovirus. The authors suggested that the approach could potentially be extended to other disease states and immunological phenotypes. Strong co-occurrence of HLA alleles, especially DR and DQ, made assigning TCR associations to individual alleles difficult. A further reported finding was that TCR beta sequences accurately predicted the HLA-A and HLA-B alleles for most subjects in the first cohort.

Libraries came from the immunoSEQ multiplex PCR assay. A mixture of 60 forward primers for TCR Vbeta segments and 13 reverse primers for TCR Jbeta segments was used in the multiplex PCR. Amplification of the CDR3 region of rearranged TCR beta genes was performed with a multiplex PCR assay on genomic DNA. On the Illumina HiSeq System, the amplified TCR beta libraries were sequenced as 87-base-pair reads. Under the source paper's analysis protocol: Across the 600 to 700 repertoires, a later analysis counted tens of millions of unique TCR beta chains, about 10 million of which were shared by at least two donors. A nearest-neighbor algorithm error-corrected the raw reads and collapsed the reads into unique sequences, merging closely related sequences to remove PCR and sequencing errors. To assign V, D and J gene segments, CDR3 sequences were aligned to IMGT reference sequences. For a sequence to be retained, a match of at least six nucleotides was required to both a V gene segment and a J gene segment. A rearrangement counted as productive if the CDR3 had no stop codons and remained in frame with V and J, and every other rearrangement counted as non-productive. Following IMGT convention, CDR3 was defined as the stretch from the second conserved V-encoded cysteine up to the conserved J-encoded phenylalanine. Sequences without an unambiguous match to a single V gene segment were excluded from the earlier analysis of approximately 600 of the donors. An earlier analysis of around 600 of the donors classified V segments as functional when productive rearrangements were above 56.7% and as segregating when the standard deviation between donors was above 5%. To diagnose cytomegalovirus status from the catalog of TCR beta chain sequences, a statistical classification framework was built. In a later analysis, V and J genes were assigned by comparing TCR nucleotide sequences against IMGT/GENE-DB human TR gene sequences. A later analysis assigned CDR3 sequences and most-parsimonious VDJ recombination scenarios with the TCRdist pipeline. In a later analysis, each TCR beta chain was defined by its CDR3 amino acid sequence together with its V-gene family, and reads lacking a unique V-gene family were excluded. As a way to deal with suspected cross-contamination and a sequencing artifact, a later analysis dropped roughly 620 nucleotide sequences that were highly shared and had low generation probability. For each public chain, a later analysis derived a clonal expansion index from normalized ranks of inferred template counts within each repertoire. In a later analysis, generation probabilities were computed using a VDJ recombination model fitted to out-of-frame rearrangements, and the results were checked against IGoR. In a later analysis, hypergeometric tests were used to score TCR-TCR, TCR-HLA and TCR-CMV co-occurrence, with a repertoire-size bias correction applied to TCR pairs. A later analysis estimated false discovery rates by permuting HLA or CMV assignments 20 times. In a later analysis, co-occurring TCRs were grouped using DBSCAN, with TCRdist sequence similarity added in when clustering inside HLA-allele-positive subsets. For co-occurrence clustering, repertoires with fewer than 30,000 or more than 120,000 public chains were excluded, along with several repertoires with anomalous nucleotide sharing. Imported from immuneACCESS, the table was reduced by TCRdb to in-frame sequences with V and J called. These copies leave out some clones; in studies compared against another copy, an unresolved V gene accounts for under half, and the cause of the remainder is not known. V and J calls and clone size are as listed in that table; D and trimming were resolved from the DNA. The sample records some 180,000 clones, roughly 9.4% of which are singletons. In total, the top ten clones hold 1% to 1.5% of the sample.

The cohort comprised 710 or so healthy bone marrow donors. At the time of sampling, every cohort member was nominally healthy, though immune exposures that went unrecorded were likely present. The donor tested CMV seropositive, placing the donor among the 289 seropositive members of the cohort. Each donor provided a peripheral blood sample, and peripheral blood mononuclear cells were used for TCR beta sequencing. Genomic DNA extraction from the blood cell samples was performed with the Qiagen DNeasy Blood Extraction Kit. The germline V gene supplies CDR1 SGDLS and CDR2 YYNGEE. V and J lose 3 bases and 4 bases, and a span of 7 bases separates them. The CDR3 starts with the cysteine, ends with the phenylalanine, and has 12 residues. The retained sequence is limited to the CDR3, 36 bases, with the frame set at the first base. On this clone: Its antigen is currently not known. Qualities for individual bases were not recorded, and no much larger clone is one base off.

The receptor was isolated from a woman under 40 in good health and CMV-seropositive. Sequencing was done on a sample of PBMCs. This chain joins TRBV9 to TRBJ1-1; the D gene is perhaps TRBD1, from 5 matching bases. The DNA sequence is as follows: TGTGCCAGCAGCGGGGGGGTCACTGAAGCTTTCTTT. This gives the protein CASSGGVTEAFF.